A few counts support the clone carrying this TCR beta chain. Its antigen is not identified. Deep-level running was used for the assay. Profiling relied on immunoSEQ multiplex PCR, and the TCRdb table lists in-frame clones only, not all of them. Of about 1 million clones listed, around 76% are singletons. Looked up from germline, CDR1 is MDHEN and CDR2 is SYDVKM. The V segment lost 4 bases and the J segment 0 bases; nucleotides outside the gene matches: 9. The CDR3 consists of 17 residues. Within Nashville, Tennessee resided all donors, each a Caucasian adult. This record comes from a study of shared clonotypes between healthy human individuals. Whole-study context: Sampling drew on donors who were a couple of women and a few men aged 18 to 49.

Study-level results: Generally, naive subsets came out with larger estimated richness than memory subsets.

This receptor was obtained from a man between 18 and 29 years old in good health. The rearrangement joins TRBV28 to TRBJ1-2; 9 bases are a match to TRBD1. Material for sequencing was memory CD4+ T cells sorted from blood. Subset of the sample: CD45RA-negative fraction. This chain's CDR3 is CASSSGTGTFSNYGYTF. The CDR3 DNA follows: TGTGCCAGCAGTTCCGGGACAGGGACTTTCTCTAACTATGGCTACACCTTC.